This passage covers 21 T cell receptor beta chains from one sample sequenced in a study of blood T cell repertoires in COVID-19. Generated by immunoSEQ multiplex PCR, the TCRdb table keeps only in-frame clones and is missing some. This table holds under 100,000 clones, over 70% found once. Sequences were obtained from peripheral blood. The receptors shown here come from an older man with active or convalescent COVID-19.

Written as DNA, the CDR3 is TGTGCCAGCAGTTTAAACGTCGGGCAGCCCCAGCATTTT. This sequence encodes CASSLNVGQPQHF. This rearrangement joins TRBV27 to TRBJ1-5, with D unresolved. CDR3 length equals 13 residues. Germline CDR1 is MNHEY and CDR2 is SMNVEV (reference sequence). The V gene lost 2 bases and the J gene lost 7 bases, with 9 bases spanning the gap.

This chain joins TRBV7-8 and TRBJ2-2, with 10 bases aligning to TRBD2. The germline gives CDR1 SGHVS, CDR2 FQNEAQ. The V segment lost 5 bases and the J segment 5 bases; nucleotides outside the gene matches: 8. The CDR3 runs to 16 residues. The CDR3 spells CASSPISGGKTGELFF. DNA for the CDR3: TGTGCCAGCAGCCCCATTAGCGGGGGGAAAACCGGGGAGCTGTTTTTT.

The table lists this clone with a few counts. This chain connects TRBV5-1 to TRBJ1-4, with 9 positions matching TRBD1. CDR1 is SGHRS and CDR2 is YFSETQ in the germline V gene. The V segment lost 2 bases and the J segment 7 bases; nucleotides outside the gene matches: 6. CDR3 size: 15 residues. The CDR3 is CASSFGTGRGEKLFF. In DNA form, the CDR3 reads TGCGCCAGCAGCTTCGGGACAGGGAGAGGTGAAAAACTGTTTTTT.

This chain uses TRBV11-2 with TRBJ1-1, with D uncertain. Germline values: CDR1 SGHAT, CDR2 FQNNGV. The CDR3 totals 13 residues. The ends were cut back, 7 bases at V and 5 bases at J, with 14 bases in the middle. The CDR3 here is CASTRSPGTEAFF. The CDR3, as DNA: TGTGCCAGCACTCGTTCCCCAGGAACTGAAGCTTTCTTT. Full variable domain (rest looked up from reference TRBV11-2 and TRBJ1-1): EAGVAQSPRYKIIEKRQSVAFWCNPISGHATLYWYQQILGQGPKLLIQFQNNGVVDDSQLPKDRFSAERLKGVDSTLKIQPAKLEDSAVYLCASTRSPGTEAFFGQGTRLTVV.

This clone was recorded once. Here the CDR3 reads CASMGGFEAVEQFF. In DNA, the CDR3 is TGTGCCAGCATGGGGGGGTTTGAAGCAGTTGAGCAGTTCTTC. This chain joins TRBV2 and TRBJ2-1; 7 bases line up with TRBD2. CDR1 and CDR2 (germline): SNHLY, FYNNEI. J was trimmed by 9 bases and V by 7 bases; bases with no gene match: 12. The length of the CDR3 is 14 residues.

In DNA form, the CDR3 reads TGTGCCAGCAGCCGGGAGAGGACCGGCCCTAATGAAAAACTGTTTTTT. Protein sequence: CASSRERTGPNEKLFF. This rearrangement joins TRBV14 to TRBJ1-4; D gene uncertain. Germline CDR1 and CDR2: SGHDN and FVKESK. Trimming took off 4 bases at V and 3 bases at J, with 15 bases between the two ends. The CDR3 sequence is 16 residues long.

V and J are TRBV10-1 and TRBJ2-1, with D hard to call. The CDR3 is 14 residues long. V was trimmed by 3 bases and J by 7 bases, leaving 13 bases between them. Germline-derived CDR1 and CDR2 are WNHNN and SYGVQD (reference sequence). The CDR3 coding sequence is TGCGCCAGCAGTGATACGGTGCCCCGGAATGAGCAGTTCTTC. Translated, it gives CASSDTVPRNEQFF.

This clone was seen once. The chain recombines TRBV5-4 with TRBJ2-2; D call uncertain. There are 14 residues in the CDR3. Germline V gene sequence: CDR1 SGHNT, CDR2 YYREEE (reference sequence). Trimming shortened V by 1 base and J by 6 bases, and 10 bases separated the two germline ends. The CDR3 coding sequence is TGTGCCAGCAGCTTGTACGTAGCCCCCGGGGAGCTGTTTTTT. This sequence encodes CASSLYVAPGELFF.

The genes are TRBV12-5 and TRBJ2-5, with a possible D match to TRBD2 (6 bases). V was trimmed by 2 bases and J by 4 bases, leaving 23 bases between them. The CDR3 consists of 18 residues. Germline assignment: CDR1 LGHNT and CDR2 FRNRAP. For the CDR3, the DNA is TGTGCTAGTGGTTTGCCCAAAGGAAGACGGCGGGGAACAGAGACCCAGTACTTC. As protein: CASGLPKGRRRGTETQYF. The full variable domain, with the rest looked up from reference TRBV12-5 and TRBJ2-5, is DARVTQTPRHKVTEMGQEVTMRCQPILGHNTVFWYRQTMMQGLELLAYFRNRAPLDDSGMPKDRFSAEMPDATLATLKIQPSEPRDSAVYFCASGLPKGRRRGTETQYFGPGTRLLVL.

The chain is built from TRBV3-1 (or the pseudogene TRBV3-2) and TRBJ2-5, with a tentative D call TRBD2 (6 bases). The CDR3 covers 17 residues. Per germline, CDR1 LGHDT and CDR2 YNNKEL (reference sequence). V dropped 1 base and J dropped 0 bases, with 15 bases sitting between them. The CDR3 reads CASSQASVSGNQETQYF. CDR3 bases: TGTGCCAGCAGCCAAGCGAGTGTTAGCGGAAACCAAGAGACCCAGTACTTC.

This chain joins TRBV6-2 or TRBV6-3 and TRBJ1-6; possibly TRBD1 for D (6 bases). Germline loops: CDR1 MNHEY, CDR2 SVGEGT. Trimming removed 5 bases at V and 13 bases at J, with 18 bases between. This CDR3 spans 14 amino acids. The CDR3 DNA reads as TGTGCCAGCAGTCGGGACACCCCGACCCGGCCCCTCCACTTT. Translation: CASSRDTPTRPLHF.

Only one count was recorded for this clone. The chain employs TRBV5-1 and TRBJ2-7, with TRBD2 as a possible D gene (7 bases). Germline lookup yields CDR1 SGHRS and CDR2 YFSETQ. Between the trimmed V and J ends, which lost 4 bases and 2 bases, there was a span of 19 bases. This CDR3 contains 16 residues. CDR3: CASSPQPAGATYEQYF. CDR3 nucleotides: TGCGCCAGCAGCCCCCAACCGGCGGGGGCCACCTACGAGCAGTACTTC.

CDR3 sequence: CASSAWTSGGVPGTQYF. For the CDR3, the DNA is TGTGCCAGCAGCGCGTGGACTAGCGGGGGGGTACCAGGGACCCAGTACTTC. The rearrangement joins TRBV9 to TRBJ2-5; 15 bases line up with TRBD2. This CDR3 spans 17 amino acids. With 3 bases clipped from V and 7 bases from J, the junction kept 10 bases outside the gene matches. Per the germline V gene, CDR1 is SGDLS and CDR2 is YYNGEE.

This clone was seen just once. This sequence joins TRBV2 and TRBJ1-3; 7 positions agree with TRBD1. CDR1 is SNHLY and CDR2 is FYNNEI in the germline V gene. CDR3 size: 16 residues. The junction had 9 bases not matched to a gene; V was cut back by 5 bases and J by 2 bases. CDR3 DNA sequence: TGTGCCAGCAGTCTCTTCCAGGGGGAAGCTGGAAACACCATATATTTT. Translated, it gives CASSLFQGEAGNTIYF.

This chain's CDR3 is CASSESWDRSGYTF. In nucleotides, the CDR3 is TGCGCCAGCAGTGAGTCCTGGGACAGATCTGGCTACACCTTC. The chain is built from TRBV10-1 and TRBJ1-2, with 7 bases identical to TRBD1. V shed 0 bases, J shed 7 bases, and the junction held 5 bases outside the gene matches. CDR1 WNHNN and CDR2 SYGVQD come from the germline V gene (reference sequence). This CDR3 has 14 residues.

This chain joins TRBV5-4 and TRBJ2-3, with TRBD2 matching 11 bases. The junction had 2 bases not matched to a gene; V was cut back by 2 bases and J by 3 bases. Germline V lookup: CDR1 SGHNT, CDR2 YYREEE (reference sequence). This CDR3 spans 15 amino acids. CDR3 residues: CASSLLAGATDTQYF. CDR3 nucleotide sequence: TGTGCCAGCAGCTTACTAGCGGGGGCTACAGATACGCAGTATTTT.

The genes are TRBV4-1 and TRBJ1-6; 9 bases fit TRBD1. Trimming at V came to 1 base and at J to 7 bases, leaving 8 bases not matched to a gene. This CDR3 region has 17 residues. Germline CDR1 is MGHRA and CDR2 is YSYEKL. The CDR3 protein is CASSQGGGQGRNSPLHF. The CDR3 region has the DNA TGCGCCAGCAGCCAAGGGGGTGGACAGGGGCGCAATTCACCCCTCCACTTT.

V usage is TRBV7-2 and J usage is TRBJ2-6; 7 bases fit TRBD1. The CDR3 is 19 residues long. The junction had 13 bases not matched to a gene; V was cut back by 5 bases and J by 0 bases. CDR1 is SGHTA and CDR2 is FQGNSA in the germline V gene. CDR3 DNA: TGTGCCAGCAGCGACACCTATTCGGGACAGATCTCTGGGGCCAACGTCCTGACTTTC. Protein product: CASSDTYSGQISGANVLTF.

The chain joins TRBV9 to TRBJ1-4; TRBD1 aligns across 9 bases. Trimming took 4 bases from V and 3 from J; bases not matched to a gene: 7. This CDR3 is 16 amino acids long. Germline V gene sequence: CDR1 SGDLS, CDR2 YYNGEE. The CDR3 sequence is CASSRGTGHPNEKLFF. CDR3 bases: TGTGCCAGCAGCCGTGGGACAGGGCATCCTAATGAAAAACTGTTTTTT.

The chain is built from TRBV6-5 and TRBJ1-2; D unresolved. CDR1 is MNHEY and CDR2 is SVGAGI in the germline V gene. CDR3 length: 14 amino acids. Trimming shortened V by 5 bases and J by 4 bases, and 14 bases separated the two germline ends. This CDR3 is CASSPAGGSYGYTF. DNA of the CDR3: TGTGCCAGCAGTCCCGCGGGCGGCAGCTATGGCTACACCTTC.

A few counts support this clone. The chain uses TRBV7-9 and TRBJ2-7; tentative D call: TRBD1 (5 bases). CDR3 length: 13 residues. Deletions cut 6 bases from V and 0 bases from J, with 9 bases between. Germline CDR1 is SEHNR and CDR2 is FQNEAQ (reference sequence). CDR3 sequence: CASRAGISYEQYF. Here the CDR3 DNA reads TGTGCCAGCAGGGCAGGGATCTCCTACGAGCAGTACTTC.